This TCR beta chain appears in the sequencing data of a study of cytomegalovirus exposure and HLA in healthy donors. Study-level results: A later analysis linked a missense DCLRE1C variant to TCR beta V- and J-gene trimming. Earlier findings revealed that most TCR beta V segments proved productive either about 87% or about 30% of the time. Specificity of a few CMV-associated chains for CMV antigens was verified in vitro.

This CDR3 has 15 amino acids. CDR1 is SGHAT and CDR2 is FQNNGV in the germline V gene. V was pared by 1 base and J by 0 bases, with 8 bases between. Primers: 60 Vbeta forward and 13 Jbeta reverse. Some clones are missing from TCRdb's copy, which holds only in-frame ones; the method was immunoSEQ multiplex PCR. The sample lists fewer than 130,000 clones; about 79% were seen once. This clone appeared once. Its antigen is undetermined. Though probably carrying unrecorded immune exposures, donors were nominally healthy at sampling. Sequencing was carried out using PBMCs. This rearrangement joins TRBV11-2 to TRBJ2-3; D unclear. The sequence was collected from a man in his forties or fifties in good health and CMV-seropositive. CDR3 residues: CASSLAFTSTDTQYF. CDR3 DNA sequence: TGTGCCAGCAGCTTAGCGTTTACTAGCACAGATACGCAGTATTTT.